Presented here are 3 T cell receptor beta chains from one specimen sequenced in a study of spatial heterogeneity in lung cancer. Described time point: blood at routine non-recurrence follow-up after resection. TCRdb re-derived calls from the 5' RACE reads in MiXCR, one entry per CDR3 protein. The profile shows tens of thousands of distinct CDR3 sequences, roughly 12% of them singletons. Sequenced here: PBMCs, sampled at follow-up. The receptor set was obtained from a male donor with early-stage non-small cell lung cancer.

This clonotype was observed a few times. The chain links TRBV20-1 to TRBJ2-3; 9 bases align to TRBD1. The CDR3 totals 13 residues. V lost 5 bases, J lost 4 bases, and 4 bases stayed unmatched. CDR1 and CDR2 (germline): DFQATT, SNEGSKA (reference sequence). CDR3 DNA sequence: TGCAGTGCTCGTAGACAGGGGGCAGATACGCAGTATTTT. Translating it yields CSARRQGADTQYF.

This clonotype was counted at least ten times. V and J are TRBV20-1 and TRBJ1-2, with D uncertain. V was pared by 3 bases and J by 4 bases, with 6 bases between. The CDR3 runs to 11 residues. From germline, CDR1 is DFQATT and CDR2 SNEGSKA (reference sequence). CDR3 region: CSASQGYGYTF. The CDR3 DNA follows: TGCAGTGCTAGTCAAGGCTATGGCTACACCTTC.

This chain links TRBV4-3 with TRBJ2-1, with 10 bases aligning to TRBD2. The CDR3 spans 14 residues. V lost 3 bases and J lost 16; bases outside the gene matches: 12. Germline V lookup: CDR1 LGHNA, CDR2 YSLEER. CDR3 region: CASSQTVLAGFNFF. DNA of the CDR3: TGCGCCAGCAGCCAGACTGTACTAGCGGGGTTTAATTTCTTC.